The 4 T cell receptor beta chains listed next were all sequenced from one sample in a study of control samples from healthy donors and cancer patients. Clones were read by immunoSEQ multiplex PCR, and TCRdb kept only the in-frame ones, dropping some. The repertoire includes about 120,000 clones, approximately 88% of them detected once, and less than 3.5% sits in the top ten. The sequenced sample was blood. The receptors here all came from a middle-aged man in good health.

This chain links TRBV5-1 with TRBJ1-3, with 7 bases that match TRBD1. This CDR3 spans 14 amino acids. Germline V gene data show CDR1 as SGHRS and CDR2 as YFSETQ. Germline trimming cut 2 bases from V and 4 bases from J; bases unmatched to any gene: 3. CDR3 coding DNA: TGCGCCAGCAGCTTAGGGGGCGCCGGAAACACCATATATTTT. It specifies CASSLGGAGNTIYF. The full variable domain, in which reference TRBV5-1 and TRBJ1-3 provide the parts outside the CDR3, is KAGVTQTPRYLIKTRGQQVTLSCSPISGHRSVSWYQQTPGQGLQFLFEYFSETQRNKGNFPGRFSGRQFSNSRSEMNVSTLELGDSALYLCASSLGGAGNTIYFGEGSWLTVV.

This sequence joins TRBV7-8 and TRBJ2-7, with 7 nucleotides matching TRBD2. Unmatched junction bases numbered 13, after V lost 5 bases and J lost 3 bases. The CDR3 is made up of 16 amino acids. Per the germline V gene, CDR1 is SGHVS and CDR2 is FQNEAQ. The CDR3 bases are TGTGCCAGCAGCCAGTCAATGTGGGGGGGGTTCTACGAGCAGTACTTC. This sequence encodes CASSQSMWGGFYEQYF. Full variable domain (outside the CDR3, taken from reference TRBV7-8 and TRBJ2-7): GAGVSQSPRYKVAKRGQDVALRCDPISGHVSLFWYQQALGQGPEFLTYFQNEAQLDKSGLPSDRFFAERPEGSVSTLKIQRTQQEDSAVYLCASSQSMWGGFYEQYFGPGTRLTVT.

The rearrangement joins TRBV5-1 to TRBJ2-3; tentatively, D is TRBD1 or TRBD2 (6 bases each). The V gene's germline CDR1 is SGHRS and CDR2 YFSETQ. Trimming shortened V by 0 bases and J by 2 bases, and 13 bases separated the two germline ends. This CDR3 spans 16 amino acids. The CDR3 DNA reads TGCGCCAGCAGCTTGGTGGTGGGGGGCGACACAGATACGCAGTATTTT. Protein sequence: CASSLVVGGDTDTQYF.

The genes are TRBV5-4 and TRBJ1-4; possible D gene TRBD1, 6 bases. CDR1 SGHNT and CDR2 YYREEE come from the germline V gene (reference sequence). V was clipped by 4 bases and J by 8 bases, with 21 bases between them. CDR3 size: 16 residues. The CDR3 region is CASSPGGGRWREKLFF. CDR3 in DNA: TGTGCCAGCAGCCCGGGCGGGGGCAGGTGGAGGGAAAAACTGTTTTTT. The entire variable domain, with the rest obtained from reference TRBV5-4 and TRBJ1-4, is as follows: ETGVTQSPTHLIKTRGQQVTLRCSSQSGHNTVSWYQQALGQGPQFIFQYYREEENGRGNFPPRFSGLQFPNYSSELNVNALELDDSALYLCASSPGGGRWREKLFFGSGTQLSVL.